The rows below give T cell receptor beta chains drawn from one sample of a study of cytomegalovirus exposure and HLA in healthy donors. Using immunoSEQ multiplex PCR, the repertoire was profiled, and TCRdb retains in-frame clones only, with some absent. The table records some 120,000 clones, around 74% of them present only once. The sequenced sample was PBMCs. These receptors all come from a woman in her 50s in good health and CMV-seropositive. CDR3s include the opening cysteine and the closing phenylalanine or tryptophan. A D gene is named only where the DNA matches it firmly. Not every row has a clone size; where given, it reads once, few, many or a size class.

D gene	J gene	V gene	clone size	CDR3 DNA	CDR3 protein
-	TRBJ2-7	TRBV11-3	-	TGTGCCAGCAGCGCCCATTCGAGGGCCTACGAGCAGTACTTC	CASSAHSRAYEQYF
-	TRBJ1-4	TRBV9	once	TGTGCCAGCAGCGGCTTGGACCCAGAGGGTAAACTGTTTTTT	CASSGLDPEGKLFF
-	TRBJ2-1	TRBV6-6	-	TGTGCCAGCAGCCAACAGGGTGTGGGTGAGCAGTTCTTC	CASSQQGVGEQFF
TRBD2	TRBJ2-7	TRBV19	-	TGTGCCAGTAGCCCCGGGGGGTACTACGAGCAGTACTTC	CASSPGGYYEQYF
-	TRBJ1-4	TRBV15	-	TGTGCCACCAGACGGGAATATCAGGTTCTTAATGAAAAACTGTTTTTT	CATRREYQVLNEKLFF
-	TRBJ1-6	TRBV6-5	-	TGTGCCAGCAGTTACGACCTAGGTTCCTATAATTCACCCCTCCACTTT	CASSYDLGSYNSPLHF
-	TRBJ2-2	TRBV11-3	-	TGTGCCAGCACCCTGTCCGGGGAGCTGTTTTTT	CASTLSGELFF
-	TRBJ1-2	TRBV5-4	-	TGTGCCAGCAGCATCTACACTGGAGCTAACTATGGCTACACCTTC	CASSIYTGANYGYTF
-	TRBJ1-5	TRBV11-2	few	TGTGCCAGCAGCCAGAGTGGAGGTCAGCCCCAGCATTTT	CASSQSGGQPQHF
-	TRBJ1-4	TRBV5-6	-	TGTGCCAGCAGCTTGCTTGCGAATGAAAAACTGTTTTTT	CASSLLANEKLFF
-	TRBJ1-3	TRBV6-1	-	TGTGCCACCGGGTCTGGAAACACCATATATTTT	CATGSGNTIYF
TRBD1	TRBJ1-6	TRBV6-4	-	TGTGCCAGCAGTGACCACAGGGGGCCCTCCTATAATTCACCCCTCCACTTT	CASSDHRGPSYNSPLHF
TRBD1	TRBJ2-5	TRBV19	-	TGTGCCAGTAGTGCCCTGACAGGGGCCCCCCAAGAGACCCAGTACTTC	CASSALTGAPQETQYF
TRBD1	TRBJ1-2	TRBV13	-	TGTGCCAGCAGCTTCAACAGGGGAACTCAGTCCTATGGCTACACCTTC	CASSFNRGTQSYGYTF
-	TRBJ1-2	TRBV6-5	-	TGTGCCAGCAGTTACGGAGGGCCCTATGGCTACACCTTC	CASSYGGPYGYTF
TRBD2	TRBJ2-5	TRBV11-3	-	TGTGCCAGCAGCAAAGGTAGCGGGGCGCCCTCTCTGGAGACCCAGTACTTC	CASSKGSGAPSLETQYF
TRBD1	TRBJ1-1	TRBV19	once	TGTGCCAGTAGTATGACAGGGTATGGGAACACTGAAGCTTTCTTT	CASSMTGYGNTEAFF
-	TRBJ1-2	TRBV7-8	-	TGTGCCAGCAGCTTCGCCCGGACAGATGGCTACACCTTC	CASSFARTDGYTF
TRBD1	TRBJ1-2	TRBV30	-	TGTGCCTGGAGTCAGACAGGGGGCGAGGGCTACACCTTC	CAWSQTGGEGYTF
-	TRBJ1-1	TRBV6-5	once	TGTGCCAGCACCCGGGGGGCGAACACTGAAGCTTTCTTT	CASTRGANTEAFF
TRBD2	TRBJ2-3	TRBV2	-	TGTGCCAGCAGTGTACGCGGGGGGGCCAAAGATACGCAGTATTTT	CASSVRGGAKDTQYF
TRBD1	TRBJ1-1	TRBV6-5	-	TGTGCCAGCAGTTACAGCCCAACAGGGGCCGGGACTGAAGCTTTCTTT	CASSYSPTGAGTEAFF
TRBD1	TRBJ1-6	TRBV4-1	few	TGCGCCAGCAGCCAGGGACAGGGGAATTCACCCCTCCACTTT	CASSQGQGNSPLHF
-	TRBJ1-1	TRBV19	-	TGTGCCACCGACCAGGGGTTGGGCACTGAAGCTTTCTTT	CATDQGLGTEAFF
TRBD1	TRBJ1-4	TRBV5-1	-	TGCGCCAGCAGCTTGGCAGGGGGCCATGGTGAAAAACTGTTTTTT	CASSLAGGHGEKLFF
TRBD2	TRBJ2-7	TRBV7-8	-	TGTGCCAGCAGCTTAGAACGGGGGGGAGCCTACGAGCAGTACTTC	CASSLERGGAYEQYF
TRBD1	TRBJ1-2	TRBV7-2	-	TGTGCCAGCAGCCTAGACAGGGGGAGAGGCTACACCTTC	CASSLDRGRGYTF
TRBD1	TRBJ1-1	TRBV7-9	once	TGTGCCAGCAGCGAGGAGGGACAGTTAATGAACACTGAAGCTTTCTTT	CASSEEGQLMNTEAFF
-	TRBJ2-7	TRBV5-8	-	TGTGCCAGCAGCTACGGACACTCCTACGAGCAGTACTTC	CASSYGHSYEQYF
TRBD1	TRBJ2-5	TRBV25-1	-	TGTGCCAGCAGGGGGACAGGGAGAGAGACCCAGTACTTC	CASRGTGRETQYF
-	TRBJ2-6	TRBV15	-	TGTGCCACCCAGACTGGGGCCAACGTCCTGACTTTC	CATQTGANVLTF
-	TRBJ1-1	TRBV7-6	large	TGTGCCAGCAGCTTAGCCGGGGGGGTAGCTGAAGCTTTCTTT	CASSLAGGVAEAFF
-	TRBJ2-2	TRBV7-2	-	TGTGCCAGCAGCTCCGACAGCACCGGGGAGCTGTTTTTT	CASSSDSTGELFF
-	TRBJ1-5	TRBV19	-	TGTGCCAGTAGTATGGCAGGGGCTAGCAATCAGCCCCAGCATTTT	CASSMAGASNQPQHF
TRBD2	TRBJ2-1	TRBV6-1	once	TGTGCCAGCAGTGCCGGGTGGACTAGCGGGGGGGCCCATGAGCAGTTCTTC	CASSAGWTSGGAHEQFF
-	TRBJ1-5	TRBV19	-	TGTGCCAGTAATGGTAACTCTCTGTCCAATCAGCCCCAGCATTTT	CASNGNSLSNQPQHF
-	TRBJ2-1	TRBV6-5	few	TGTGCCAGCAGTTACCCCGGGGGAAATGAGCAGTTCTTC	CASSYPGGNEQFF
-	TRBJ2-7	TRBV19	once	TGTGCCAGTAGTATAGTGGGGCAGGGGCGGGAGCAGTACTTC	CASSIVGQGREQYF
TRBD2	TRBJ2-5	TRBV11-3	-	TGTGCCAGCAGCTCTAGCGGCGAGACCCAGTACTTC	CASSSSGETQYF
TRBD1	TRBJ1-1	TRBV30	-	TGTGCCTGGAGTGGGACAGGGGTCTGGACAGTGGGGGTGGGCACTGAAGCTTTCTTT	CAWSGTGVWTVGVGTEAFF